This T cell receptor (beta chain) stems from a study of persistence of HIV-infected CD4 T cells. This was the immunoSEQ version 4 assay in survey mode. The data were produced by immunoSEQ multiplex PCR, yet TCRdb's version contains in-frame clones alone and is incomplete. This table holds about 32,000 clones, 82% found once. Overlapping HIV-1 Gag 15-mer peptides at 0.85 to 1 ug per peptide per mL were used. CD40L-negative CD69-negative CD45RO-high memory CD4+ T cells were sorted as populations depleted of antigen-responding cells. Germline V CDR1 and CDR2: SGDLS, YYNGEE. The ends were cut back, 7 bases at V and 4 bases at J, with 26 bases in the middle. CDR3 length: 17 residues. As regards this clone: As yet, its antigen is unknown.

This chain uses TRBV9 with TRBJ1-2, with D tentatively TRBD1 (6 bases). The TCR sequence derives from an adult woman with HIV who was CMV-seropositive. The input for sequencing was CD4+ T cells sorted from PBMCs after roughly 20-hour stimulation, taken from a patient who received antiretroviral therapy. The CDR3 reads CASARTRGGEKVYGYTF. The CDR3, as DNA: TGTGCCAGCGCTAGAACGAGGGGGGGCGAGAAGGTCTATGGCTACACCTTC.